This TCR beta chain appears in the sequencing data of a study of shared clonotypes between healthy human individuals. The donor population consisted of healthy HIV-negative adults with no recent acute infections or vaccinations. The assay used deep level. Method: immunoSEQ multiplex PCR; TCRdb's copy keeps in-frame clones and lacks some. The table includes under 200,000 clones, 90% to 95% detected once. Per germline, CDR1 SQVTM and CDR2 ANQGSEA. The CDR3 runs to 14 residues. V was pared by 5 bases and J by 0 bases, with 11 bases between. Sequences were obtained from naive CD4+ T cells sorted from blood. Subset meaning: CD45RA+ positively selected. The sequence came from a woman aged 25 to 45 in good health. This chain joins TRBV29-1 and TRBJ1-3; D unclear. CDR3 nucleotides: TGCAGCGTTAGAGAAGTAAGCTCTGGAAACACCATATATTTT. Translating it yields CSVREVSSGNTIYF.